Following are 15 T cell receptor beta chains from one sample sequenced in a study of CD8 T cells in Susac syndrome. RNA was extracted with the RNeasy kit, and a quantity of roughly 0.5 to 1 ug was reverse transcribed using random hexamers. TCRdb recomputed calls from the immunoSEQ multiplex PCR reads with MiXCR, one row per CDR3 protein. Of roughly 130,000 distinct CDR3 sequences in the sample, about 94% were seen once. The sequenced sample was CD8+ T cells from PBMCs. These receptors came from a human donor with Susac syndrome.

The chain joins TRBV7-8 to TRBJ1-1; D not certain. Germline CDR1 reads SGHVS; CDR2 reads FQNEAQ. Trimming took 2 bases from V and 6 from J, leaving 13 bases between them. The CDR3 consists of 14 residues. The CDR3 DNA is TGTGCCAGCAGCTTATCCGTTCAAGACGCTGAAGCTTTCTTT. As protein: CASSLSVQDAEAFF. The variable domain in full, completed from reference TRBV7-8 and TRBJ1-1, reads GAGVSQSPRYKVAKRGQDVALRCDPISGHVSLFWYQQALGQGPEFLTYFQNEAQLDKSGLPSDRFFAERPEGSVSTLKIQRTQQEDSAVYLCASSLSVQDAEAFFGQGTRLTVV.

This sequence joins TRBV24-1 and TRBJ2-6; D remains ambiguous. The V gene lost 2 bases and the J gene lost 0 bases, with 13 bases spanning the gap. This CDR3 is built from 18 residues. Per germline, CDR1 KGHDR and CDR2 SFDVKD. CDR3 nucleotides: TGTGCCACCAGTGATTCCCCAACGGATCACTCTGGGGCCAACGTCCTGACTTTC. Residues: CATSDSPTDHSGANVLTF.

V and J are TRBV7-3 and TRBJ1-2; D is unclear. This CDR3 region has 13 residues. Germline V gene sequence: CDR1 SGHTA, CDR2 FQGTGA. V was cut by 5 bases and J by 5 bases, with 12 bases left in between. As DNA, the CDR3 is TGTGCCAGCAGCCAGTCGAGCGGTTATGGCTACACCTTC. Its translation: CASSQSSGYGYTF. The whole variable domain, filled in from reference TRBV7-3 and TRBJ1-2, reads GAGVSQTPSNKVTEKGKYVELRCDPISGHTALYWYRQSLGQGPEFLIYFQGTGAADDSGLPNDRFFAVRPEGSVSTLKIQRTERGDSAVYLCASSQSSGYGYTFGSGTRLTVV.

CDR3 nucleotide sequence: TGTGCCAGCAGCCTCGGCGGGGTTTTAAACACCATATATTTT. Its translation is CASSLGGVLNTIYF. The chain links TRBV9 to TRBJ1-3; D is undetermined. V was pared by 4 bases and J by 6 bases, with 14 bases between. This CDR3 is 14 amino acids long. The germline V gene encodes CDR1 SGDLS and CDR2 YYNGEE.

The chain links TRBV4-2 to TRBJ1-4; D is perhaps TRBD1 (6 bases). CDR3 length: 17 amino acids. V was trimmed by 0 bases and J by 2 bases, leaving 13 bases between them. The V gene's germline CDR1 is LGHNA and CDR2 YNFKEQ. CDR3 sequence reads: CASSQEPHRATNEKLFF. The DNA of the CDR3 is TGTGCCAGCAGCCAAGAACCCCACAGGGCGACTAATGAAAAACTGTTTTTT.

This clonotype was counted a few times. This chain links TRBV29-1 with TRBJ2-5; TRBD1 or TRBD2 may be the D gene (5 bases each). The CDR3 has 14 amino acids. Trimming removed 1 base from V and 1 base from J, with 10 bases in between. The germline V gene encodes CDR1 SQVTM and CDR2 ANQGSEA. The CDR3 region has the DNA TGCAGCGTTGAAGTGGGACGGACCCAAGAGACCCAGTACTTC. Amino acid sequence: CSVEVGRTQETQYF.

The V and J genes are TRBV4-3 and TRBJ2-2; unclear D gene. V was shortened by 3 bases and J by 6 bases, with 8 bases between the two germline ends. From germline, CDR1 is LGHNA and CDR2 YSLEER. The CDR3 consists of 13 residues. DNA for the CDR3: TGCGCCAGCAGCCAGCCTGGGGCCGGGGAGCTGTTTTTT. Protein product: CASSQPGAGELFF.

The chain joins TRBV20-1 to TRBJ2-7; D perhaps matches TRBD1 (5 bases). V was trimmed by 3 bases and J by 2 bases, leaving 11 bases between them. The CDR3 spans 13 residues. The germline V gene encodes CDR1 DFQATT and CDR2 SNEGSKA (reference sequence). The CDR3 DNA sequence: TGCAGTGCTAGGGAGACAGTACCCTACGAGCAGTACTTC. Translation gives CSARETVPYEQYF.

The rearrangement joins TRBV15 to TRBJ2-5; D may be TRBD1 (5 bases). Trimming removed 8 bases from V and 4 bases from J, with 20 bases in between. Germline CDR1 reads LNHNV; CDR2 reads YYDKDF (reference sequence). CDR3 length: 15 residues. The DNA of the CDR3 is TGTGCCACCTCGGATCCGAAGGGGTCGTTAGAGACCCAGTACTTC. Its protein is CATSDPKGSLETQYF.

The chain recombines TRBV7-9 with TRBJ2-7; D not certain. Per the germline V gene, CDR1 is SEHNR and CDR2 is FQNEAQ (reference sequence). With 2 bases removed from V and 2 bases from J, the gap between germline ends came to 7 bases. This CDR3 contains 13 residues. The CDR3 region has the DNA TGTGCCAGCAGCTTAACAGAAACCTACGAGCAGTACTTC. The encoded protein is CASSLTETYEQYF.

For the CDR3, the DNA is TGCAGCGTTGTTCCAGGGGCGGGCGAGCAGTACTTC. Protein: CSVVPGAGEQYF. The chain combines TRBV29-1 with TRBJ2-7; possibly TRBD1 for D (6 bases). This CDR3 has 12 residues. In germline, CDR1 is SQVTM, CDR2 ANQGSEA. Trimming stripped 4 bases from V and 6 bases from J, with 13 bases between.

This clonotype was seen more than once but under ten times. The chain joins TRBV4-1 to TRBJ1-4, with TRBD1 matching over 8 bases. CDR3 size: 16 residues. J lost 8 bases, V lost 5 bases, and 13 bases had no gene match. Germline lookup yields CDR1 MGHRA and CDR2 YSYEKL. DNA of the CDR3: TGCGCCAGCAGCGAAGGTCCCGACAGGGGTTACGAAAAACTGTTTTTT. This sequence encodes CASSEGPDRGYEKLFF.

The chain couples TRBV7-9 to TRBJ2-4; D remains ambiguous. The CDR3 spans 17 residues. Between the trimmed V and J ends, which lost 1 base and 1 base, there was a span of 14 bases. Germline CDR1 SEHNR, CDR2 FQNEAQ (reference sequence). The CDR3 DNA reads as TGTGCCAGCAGCTTAGTGGAGCCCGGATGGGCCAAAAACATTCAGTACTTC. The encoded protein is CASSLVEPGWAKNIQYF. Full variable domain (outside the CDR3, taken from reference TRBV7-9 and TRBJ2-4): DTGVSQNPRHKITKRGQNVTFRCDPISEHNRLYWYRQTLGQGPEFLTYFQNEAQLEKSRLLSDRFSAERPKGSFSTLEIQRTEQGDSAMYLCASSLVEPGWAKNIQYFGAGTRLSVL.

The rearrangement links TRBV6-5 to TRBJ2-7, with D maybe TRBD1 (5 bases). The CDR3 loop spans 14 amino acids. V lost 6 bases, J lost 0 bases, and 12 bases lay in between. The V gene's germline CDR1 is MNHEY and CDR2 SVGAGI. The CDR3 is CASRVTGNSYEQYF. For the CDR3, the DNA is TGTGCCAGCAGGGTCACAGGTAACTCCTACGAGCAGTACTTC.

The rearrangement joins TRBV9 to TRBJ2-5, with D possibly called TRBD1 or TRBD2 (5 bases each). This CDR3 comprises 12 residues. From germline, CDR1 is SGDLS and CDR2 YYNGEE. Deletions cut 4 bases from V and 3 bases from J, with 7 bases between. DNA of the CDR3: TGTGCCAGCAGCCGAGGGGAAGAGACCCAGTACTTC. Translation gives CASSRGEETQYF.